The entry that follows covers one TCR beta chain sequence. At the DNA level, this CDR3 is encoded by other sequences in the same sample as well. These data belong to a study of blood T cell repertoires in COVID-19. Looking at the study overall: Italy, Spain and the United States were the sources of the convalescent and acute COVID-19 samples. T cells, B-cell-depleted T cells, or PBMCs supplied cDNA or gDNA.

The junction had 2 bases not matched to a gene; V was cut back by 5 bases and J by 4 bases. Germline lookup yields CDR1 MNHEY and CDR2 SVGAGI. The CDR3 is made up of 13 amino acids. Original processing methods: From reference gene primer amplification, estimates of nucleated cell counts were derived. Sequencing used immunoSEQ multiplex PCR; TCRdb keeps in-frame clones, though not all of them. That table supplies the V and J calls and clone size; D and trimming were determined from the DNA. This table has under 300,000 clones, 84% appearing once. V gene TRBV6-5 combines with J gene TRBJ2-1; 7 nucleotides match TRBD1. Sequenced sample: peripheral blood. This TCR was sampled from a woman aged 40 to 50 who had recovered from COVID-19. This CDR3 is CASSRQGYNEQFF. The CDR3 coding sequence is TGTGCCAGCAGTAGACAGGGTTACAATGAGCAGTTCTTC.